This TCR beta chain was captured in a study of regulatory T cells in long-lasting Graves disease. Study observations and caveats: Persistent Graves' patients showed a TCR diversity that was lower than that of newly diagnosed ones. Among the persistent patients, 2,500 to 3,000 public clonotypes were shared, more than the roughly 970 shared among new patients.

Through Arm-PCR of CDR3 regions and iRepertoire HTBI primers, TCR beta libraries were built. MiXCR was run by TCRdb on the multiplex PCR reads, yielding one entry per CDR3 protein. The sample lists around 450,000 distinct CDR3 sequences, under 20% occurring once. Noted time point: newly diagnosed GD, antithyroid drugs for less than 3 months. From RNA extracted from PBMCs, the TCR library was made. This clonotype was detected many times. Its specificity is unknown. In germline, CDR1 is MNHNS, CDR2 SASEGT. CDR3 size: 15 residues. Trimming removed 2 bases from V and 0 bases from J, with 5 bases in between. These same records also appear under a second study, on T cells in Graves' hyperthyroidism and ophthalmopathy. That publication notes: The study left out patients who had uncontrolled infection, other autoimmune disease, pregnancy or lactation.

This chain uses TRBV6-1 with TRBJ2-6; D not resolved. This sample comprised peripheral blood mononuclear cells (PBMCs), obtained at new diagnosis, from a patient treated with antithyroid drugs. This clonotype was sampled from a man aged 35-49 years with Graves disease. This CDR3 reads CASSERSSGANVLTF. The CDR3 DNA follows: TGTGCCAGCAGTGAACGGAGCTCTGGGGCCAACGTCCTGACTTTC.